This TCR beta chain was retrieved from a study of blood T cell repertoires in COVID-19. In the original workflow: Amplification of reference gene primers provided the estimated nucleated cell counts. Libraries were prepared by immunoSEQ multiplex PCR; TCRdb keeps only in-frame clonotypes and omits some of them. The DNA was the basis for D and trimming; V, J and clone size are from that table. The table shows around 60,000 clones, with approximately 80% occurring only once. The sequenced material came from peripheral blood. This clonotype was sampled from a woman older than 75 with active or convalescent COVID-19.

Here the CDR3 reads CSAIETSGTDTQYF. CDR3 sequence (DNA): TGCAGTGCTATTGAGACTAGCGGAACAGATACGCAGTATTTT. V gene TRBV20-1 combines with J gene TRBJ2-3; 9 bases map to TRBD2. The CDR3 spans 14 residues. The V segment lost 4 bases and the J segment 3 bases; nucleotides outside the gene matches: 5. Germline CDR1 and CDR2: DFQATT and SNEGSKA (reference sequence).